This T cell receptor beta chain was obtained from a study of T cells in women clearing cervical HPV infection. For the study at large: Case blood drawn at lesion detection; control blood after infection cleared. Study conclusions and caveats: Effector/memory and HPV-specific T cells were not isolated, and association timing is unknown.

Details on this clone: The antigen is not known. The CDR3 end falls 3 residues outside the read, so it is completed with the germline J gene.

The CDR3 extends over 17 amino acids. Germline loops: CDR1 LNHDA, CDR2 SQIVND (reference sequence). J lost 1 base, V lost 7 bases, and 11 bases had no gene match. Sequenced by immunoSEQ multiplex PCR; TCRdb stores in-frame clones only, minus some. The listing records about 20,000 clones. This rearrangement joins TRBV19 to TRBJ1-5; 9 bases are shared with TRBD1. The clonotype was recovered from a woman between 18 and 69 years old with a cervical HPV16 infection that either progressed to CIN3+ or cleared (not recorded which). The sample was blood buffy coat. The CDR3 bases that were read are TGTGCCAGTACCTATGGGGGACAGGGCTTCAGCAATCAGCCC. Translated: CASTYGGQGFSNQP. The CDR3, in full, reads CASTYGGQGFSNQPQHF. The complete variable domain, with remaining parts taken from reference TRBV19 and TRBJ1-5, reads DGGITQSPKYLFRKEGQNVTLSCEQNLNHDAMYWYRQDPGQGLRLIYYSQIVNDFQKGDIAEGYSVSREKKESFPLTVTSAQKNPTAFYLCASTYGGQGFSNQPQHFGDGTRLSIL.